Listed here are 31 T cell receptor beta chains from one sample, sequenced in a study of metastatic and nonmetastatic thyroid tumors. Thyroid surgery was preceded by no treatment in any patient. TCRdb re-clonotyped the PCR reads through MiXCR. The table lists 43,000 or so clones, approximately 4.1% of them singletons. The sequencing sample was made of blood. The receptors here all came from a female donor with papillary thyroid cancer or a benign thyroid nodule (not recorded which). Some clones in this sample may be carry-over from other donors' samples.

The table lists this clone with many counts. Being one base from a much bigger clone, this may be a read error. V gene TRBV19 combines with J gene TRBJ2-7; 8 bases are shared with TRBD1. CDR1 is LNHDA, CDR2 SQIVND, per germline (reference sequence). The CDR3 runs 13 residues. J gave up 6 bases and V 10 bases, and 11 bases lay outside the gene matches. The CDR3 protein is CATLAGGATEQYF. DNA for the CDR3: TGTGCCACCCTCGCAGGGGGCGCGACCGAGCAGTACTTC.

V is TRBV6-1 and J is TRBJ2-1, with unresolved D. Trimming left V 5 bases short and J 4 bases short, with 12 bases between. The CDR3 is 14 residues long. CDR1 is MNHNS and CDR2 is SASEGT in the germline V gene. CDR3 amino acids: CASSPRADYNEQFF. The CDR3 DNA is TGTGCCAGCAGTCCCCGGGCAGATTACAATGAGCAGTTCTTC.

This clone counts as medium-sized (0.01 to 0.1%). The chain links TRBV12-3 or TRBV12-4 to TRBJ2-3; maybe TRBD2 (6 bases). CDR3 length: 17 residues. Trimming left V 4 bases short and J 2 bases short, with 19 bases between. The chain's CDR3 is CASSWFGAGTSTDTQYF. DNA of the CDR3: TGTGCCAGCAGTTGGTTTGGGGCGGGAACCTCCACAGATACGCAGTATTTT.

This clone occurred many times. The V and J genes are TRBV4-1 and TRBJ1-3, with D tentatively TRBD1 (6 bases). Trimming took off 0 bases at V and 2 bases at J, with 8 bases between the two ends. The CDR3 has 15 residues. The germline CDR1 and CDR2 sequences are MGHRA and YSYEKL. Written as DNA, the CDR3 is TGCGCCAGCAGCCAAGAGGACAGAGCTGGAAACACCATATATTTT. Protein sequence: CASSQEDRAGNTIYF.

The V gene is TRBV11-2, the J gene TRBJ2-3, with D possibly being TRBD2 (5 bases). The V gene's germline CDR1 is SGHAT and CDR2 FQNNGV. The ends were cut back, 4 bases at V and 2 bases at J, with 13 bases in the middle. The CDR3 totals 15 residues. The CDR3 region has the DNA TGTGCCAGCAGCTATGGACTGGCCTTCACAGATACGCAGTATTTT. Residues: CASSYGLAFTDTQYF. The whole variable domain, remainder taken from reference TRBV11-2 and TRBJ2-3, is EAGVAQSPRYKIIEKRQSVAFWCNPISGHATLYWYQQILGQGPKLLIQFQNNGVVDDSQLPKDRFSAERLKGVDSTLKIQPAKLEDSAVYLCASSYGLAFTDTQYFGPGTRLTVL.

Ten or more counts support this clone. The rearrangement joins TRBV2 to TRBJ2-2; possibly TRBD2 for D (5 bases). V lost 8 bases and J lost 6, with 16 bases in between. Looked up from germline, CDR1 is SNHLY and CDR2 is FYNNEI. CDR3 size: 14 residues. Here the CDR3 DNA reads TGTGCCAGCCAACTAGGGTGGCGGGCCGGGGAGCTGTTTTTT. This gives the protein CASQLGWRAGELFF.

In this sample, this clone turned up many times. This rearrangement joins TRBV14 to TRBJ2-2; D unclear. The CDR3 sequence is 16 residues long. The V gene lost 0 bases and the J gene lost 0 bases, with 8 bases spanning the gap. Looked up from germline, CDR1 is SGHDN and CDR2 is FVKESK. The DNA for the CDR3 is TGTGCCAGCAGCCAAGATCGTACAGCGAACACCGGGGAGCTGTTTTTT. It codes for CASSQDRTANTGELFF.

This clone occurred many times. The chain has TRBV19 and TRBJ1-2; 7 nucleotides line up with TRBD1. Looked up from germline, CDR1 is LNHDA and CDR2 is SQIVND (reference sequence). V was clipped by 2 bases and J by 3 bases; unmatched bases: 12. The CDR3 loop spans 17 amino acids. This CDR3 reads CASSIRGQQGGHYGYTF. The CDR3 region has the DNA TGTGCCAGTAGTATAAGGGGGCAACAGGGTGGTCACTATGGCTACACCTTC.

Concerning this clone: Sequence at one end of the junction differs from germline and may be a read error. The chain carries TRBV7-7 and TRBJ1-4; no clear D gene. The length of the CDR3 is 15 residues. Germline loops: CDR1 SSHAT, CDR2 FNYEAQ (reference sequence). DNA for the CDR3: TGTGCTAGCAGCCCCAGCTTGGACTCGAATGAAAAACTGTTTTTT. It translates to CASSPSLDSNEKLFF.

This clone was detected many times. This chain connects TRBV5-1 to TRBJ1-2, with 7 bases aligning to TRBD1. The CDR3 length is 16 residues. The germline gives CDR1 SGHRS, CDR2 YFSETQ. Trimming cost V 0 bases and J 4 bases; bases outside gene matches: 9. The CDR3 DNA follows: TGCGCCAGCAGCTTGGGGCCCCAAAAGGGGGCCTATGGCTACACCTTC. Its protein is CASSLGPQKGAYGYTF.

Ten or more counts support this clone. CDR3 DNA: TGTGCCAGCAGCAGATCAGGGATCGATGAGCAGTTCTTC. Protein: CASSRSGIDEQFF. V and J are TRBV6-1 and TRBJ2-1, with a possible D match to TRBD1 (5 bases). Trimming left V 6 bases short and J 8 bases short, with 14 bases between. This CDR3 contains 13 residues. Looked up from germline, CDR1 is MNHNS and CDR2 is SASEGT.

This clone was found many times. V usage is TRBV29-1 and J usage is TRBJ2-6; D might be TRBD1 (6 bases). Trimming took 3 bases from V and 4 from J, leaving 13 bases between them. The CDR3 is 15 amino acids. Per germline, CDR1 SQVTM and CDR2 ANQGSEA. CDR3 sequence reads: CSVDQGGFGANVLTF. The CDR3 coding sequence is TGCAGCGTTGATCAAGGGGGATTCGGGGCCAACGTCCTGACTTTC.

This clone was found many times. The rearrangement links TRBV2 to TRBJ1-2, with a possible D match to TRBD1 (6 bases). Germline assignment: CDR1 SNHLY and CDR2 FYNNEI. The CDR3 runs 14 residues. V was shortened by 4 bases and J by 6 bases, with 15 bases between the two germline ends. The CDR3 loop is CASSGAQGFDGYTF. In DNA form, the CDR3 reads TGTGCCAGCAGTGGAGCACAGGGTTTTGATGGCTACACCTTC. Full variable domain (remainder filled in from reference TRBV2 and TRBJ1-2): EPEVTQTPSHQVTQMGQEVILRCVPISNHLYFYWYRQILGQKVEFLVSFYNNEISEKSEIFDDQFSVERPDGSNFTLKIRSTKLEDSAMYFCASSGAQGFDGYTFGSGTRLTVV.

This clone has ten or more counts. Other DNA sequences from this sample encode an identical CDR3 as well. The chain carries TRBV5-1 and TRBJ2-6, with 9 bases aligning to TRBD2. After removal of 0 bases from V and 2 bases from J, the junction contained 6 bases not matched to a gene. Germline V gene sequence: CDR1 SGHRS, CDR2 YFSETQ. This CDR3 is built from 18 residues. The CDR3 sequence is CASSLEVSGSAGANVLTF. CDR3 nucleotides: TGCGCCAGCAGCTTGGAGGTTAGCGGGAGCGCTGGGGCCAACGTCCTGACTTTC.

The CDR3 spells CASSSAGTYDEQFF. The CDR3 DNA is TGTGCCAGCAGTTCGGCGGGGACTTACGATGAGCAGTTCTTC. The chain is built from TRBV28 and TRBJ2-1, with D possibly matching TRBD2 (6 bases). Per the germline V gene, CDR1 is MDHEN and CDR2 is SYDVKM. This CDR3 is 14 amino acids long. V gave up 4 bases and J gave up 8 bases, with 15 bases separating them.

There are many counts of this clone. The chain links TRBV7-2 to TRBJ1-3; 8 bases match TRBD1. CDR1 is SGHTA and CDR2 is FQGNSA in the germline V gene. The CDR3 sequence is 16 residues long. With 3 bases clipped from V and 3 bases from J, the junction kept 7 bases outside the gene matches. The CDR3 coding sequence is TGTGCCAGCAGCTTCGGGTCAGGGGGCTTTGGAAACACCATATATTTT. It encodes CASSFGSGGFGNTIYF.

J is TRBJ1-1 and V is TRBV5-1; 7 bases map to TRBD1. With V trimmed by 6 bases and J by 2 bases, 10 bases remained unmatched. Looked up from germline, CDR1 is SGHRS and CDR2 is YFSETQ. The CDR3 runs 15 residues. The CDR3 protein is CASNPSGTANTEAFF. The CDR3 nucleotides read TGCGCCAGCAACCCCTCCGGGACAGCTAACACTGAAGCTTTCTTT.

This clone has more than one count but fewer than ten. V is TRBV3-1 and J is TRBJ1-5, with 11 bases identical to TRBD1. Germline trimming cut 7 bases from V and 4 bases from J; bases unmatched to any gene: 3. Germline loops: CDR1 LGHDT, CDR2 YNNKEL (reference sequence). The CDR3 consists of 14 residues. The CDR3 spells CASIGTGGNQPQHF. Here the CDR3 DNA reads TGTGCCAGCATCGGGACAGGGGGGAATCAGCCCCAGCATTTT.

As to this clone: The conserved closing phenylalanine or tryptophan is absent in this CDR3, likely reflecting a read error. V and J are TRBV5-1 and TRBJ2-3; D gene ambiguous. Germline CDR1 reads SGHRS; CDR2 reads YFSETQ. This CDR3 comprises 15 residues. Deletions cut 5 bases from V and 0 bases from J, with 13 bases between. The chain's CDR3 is CASSIGNPSTDTQYY. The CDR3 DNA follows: TGCGCCAGCAGTATAGGTAATCCTAGCACAGATACGCAGTATTAT.

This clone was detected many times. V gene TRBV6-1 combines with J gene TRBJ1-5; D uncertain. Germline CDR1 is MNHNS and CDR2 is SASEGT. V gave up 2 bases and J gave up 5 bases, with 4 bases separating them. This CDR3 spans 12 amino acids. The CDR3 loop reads CASSESDQPQHF. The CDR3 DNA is TGTGCCAGCAGTGAATCCGATCAGCCCCAGCATTTT.

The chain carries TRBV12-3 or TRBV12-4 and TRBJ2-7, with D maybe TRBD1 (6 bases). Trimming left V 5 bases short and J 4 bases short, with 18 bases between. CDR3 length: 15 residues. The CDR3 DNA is TGTGCCAGCAGTCGAACCGGGTCCAGGGGTTACGAGCAGTACTTC. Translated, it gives CASSRTGSRGYEQYF.

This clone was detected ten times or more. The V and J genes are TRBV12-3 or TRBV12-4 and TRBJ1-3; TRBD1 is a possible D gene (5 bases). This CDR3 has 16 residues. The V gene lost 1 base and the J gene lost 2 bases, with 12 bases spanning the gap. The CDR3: CASSLGRKGAGNTIYF. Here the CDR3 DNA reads TGTGCCAGCAGTTTAGGCCGGAAAGGGGCTGGAAACACCATATATTTT.

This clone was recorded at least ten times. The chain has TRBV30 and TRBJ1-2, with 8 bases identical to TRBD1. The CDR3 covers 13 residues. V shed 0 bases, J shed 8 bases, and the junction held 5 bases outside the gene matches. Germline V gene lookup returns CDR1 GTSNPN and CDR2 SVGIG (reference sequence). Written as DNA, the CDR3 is TGTGCCTGGAGTGTCGGCAGGGGGCGCGGCTACACCTTC. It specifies CAWSVGRGRGYTF.

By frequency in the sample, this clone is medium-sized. The CDR3 region has the DNA TGTGCCAGCAGCTACAGGGGAGGCTACGAGCAGTACTTC. Translating it yields CASSYRGGYEQYF. The chain carries TRBV11-2 and TRBJ2-7, with D maybe TRBD1 (7 bases). The V end was cut by 4 bases, the J end by 3 bases, with 10 bases between. The CDR3 sequence is 13 residues long. Germline-derived CDR1 and CDR2 are SGHAT and FQNNGV.

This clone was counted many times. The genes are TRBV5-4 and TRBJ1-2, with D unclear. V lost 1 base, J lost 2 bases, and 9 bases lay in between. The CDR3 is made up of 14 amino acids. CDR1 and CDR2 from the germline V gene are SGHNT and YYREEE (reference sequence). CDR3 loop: CASSLSGRNYGYTF. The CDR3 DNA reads TGTGCCAGCAGCTTGAGTGGCAGGAACTATGGCTACACCTTC.

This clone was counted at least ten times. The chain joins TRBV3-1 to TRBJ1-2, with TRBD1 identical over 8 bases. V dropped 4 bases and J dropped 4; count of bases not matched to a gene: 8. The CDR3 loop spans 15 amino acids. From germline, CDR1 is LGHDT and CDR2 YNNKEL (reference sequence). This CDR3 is CASSPGTGGVYGYTF. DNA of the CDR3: TGTGCCAGCAGCCCCGGAACAGGGGGAGTCTATGGCTACACCTTC.

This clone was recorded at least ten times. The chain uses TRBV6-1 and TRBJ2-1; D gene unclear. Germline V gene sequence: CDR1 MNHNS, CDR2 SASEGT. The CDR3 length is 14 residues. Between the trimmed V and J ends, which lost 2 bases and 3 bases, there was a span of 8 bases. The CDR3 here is CASSEKLNYNEQFF. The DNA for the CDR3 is TGTGCCAGCAGTGAAAAACTAAACTACAATGAGCAGTTCTTC.

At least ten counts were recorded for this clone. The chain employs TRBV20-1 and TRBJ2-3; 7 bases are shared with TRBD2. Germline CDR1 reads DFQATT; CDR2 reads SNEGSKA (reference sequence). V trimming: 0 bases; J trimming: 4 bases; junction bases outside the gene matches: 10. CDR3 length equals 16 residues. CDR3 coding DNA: TGCAGTGCTAGAGACTATGCGGGAGTAATTGCAGATACGCAGTATTTT. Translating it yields CSARDYAGVIADTQYF.

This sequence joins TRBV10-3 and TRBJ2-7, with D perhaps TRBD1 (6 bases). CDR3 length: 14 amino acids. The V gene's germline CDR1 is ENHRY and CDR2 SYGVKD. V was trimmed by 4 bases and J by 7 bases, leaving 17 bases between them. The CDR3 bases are TGTGCCATCAGTGTCAACACAGGGATCGGAGAGCAGTACTTC. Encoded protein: CAISVNTGIGEQYF.

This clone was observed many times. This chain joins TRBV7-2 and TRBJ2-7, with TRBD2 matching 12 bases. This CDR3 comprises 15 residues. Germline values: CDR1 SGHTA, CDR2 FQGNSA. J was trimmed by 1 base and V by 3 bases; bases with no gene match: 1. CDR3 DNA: TGTGCCAGCAGCTTGACTAGCGGGGGATCCTACGAGCAGTACTTC. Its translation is CASSLTSGGSYEQYF.

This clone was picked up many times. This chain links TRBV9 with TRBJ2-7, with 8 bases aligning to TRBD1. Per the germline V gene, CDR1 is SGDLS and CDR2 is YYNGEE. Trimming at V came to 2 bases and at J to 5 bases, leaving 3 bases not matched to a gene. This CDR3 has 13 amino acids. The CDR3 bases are TGTGCCAGCAGCGTCAGGGGGCTGGACGAGCAGTACTTC. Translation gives CASSVRGLDEQYF. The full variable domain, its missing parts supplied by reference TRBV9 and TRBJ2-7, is DSGVTQTPKHLITATGQRVTLRCSPRSGDLSVYWYQQSLDQGLQFLIQYYNGEERAKGNILERFSAQQFPDLHSELNLSSLELGDSALYFCASSVRGLDEQYFGPGTRLTVT.